The source of this T cell receptor beta chain is a study of T cells in Graves' hyperthyroidism and ophthalmopathy. A few counts support this clonotype. There were TCR beta CDR3 regions amplified from RNA transcripts. The TCR CDR3 was amplified in a first-round RT-PCR using the HTBI primer set. A single record per CDR3 protein comes from TCRdb applying MiXCR to the multiplex PCR reads. This sample yields hundreds of thousands of distinct CDR3 sequences, of which approximately 40% are seen a single time; 8.9% belongs to the top ten. This CDR3 is built from 16 residues. The germline V gene has CDR1 MGHRA and CDR2 YSYEKL. The ends were cut back, 0 bases at V and 4 bases at J, with 15 bases in the middle.

The receptor was derived from a young man with Graves' hyperthyroidism. The V and J genes are TRBV4-1 and TRBJ1-2; no clear D. Sequenced sample: blood. CDR3 coding DNA: TGCGCCAGCAGCCAAGAGAGTATGCACAGCGGCTATGGCTACACCTTC. Translated, it gives CASSQESMHSGYGYTF.